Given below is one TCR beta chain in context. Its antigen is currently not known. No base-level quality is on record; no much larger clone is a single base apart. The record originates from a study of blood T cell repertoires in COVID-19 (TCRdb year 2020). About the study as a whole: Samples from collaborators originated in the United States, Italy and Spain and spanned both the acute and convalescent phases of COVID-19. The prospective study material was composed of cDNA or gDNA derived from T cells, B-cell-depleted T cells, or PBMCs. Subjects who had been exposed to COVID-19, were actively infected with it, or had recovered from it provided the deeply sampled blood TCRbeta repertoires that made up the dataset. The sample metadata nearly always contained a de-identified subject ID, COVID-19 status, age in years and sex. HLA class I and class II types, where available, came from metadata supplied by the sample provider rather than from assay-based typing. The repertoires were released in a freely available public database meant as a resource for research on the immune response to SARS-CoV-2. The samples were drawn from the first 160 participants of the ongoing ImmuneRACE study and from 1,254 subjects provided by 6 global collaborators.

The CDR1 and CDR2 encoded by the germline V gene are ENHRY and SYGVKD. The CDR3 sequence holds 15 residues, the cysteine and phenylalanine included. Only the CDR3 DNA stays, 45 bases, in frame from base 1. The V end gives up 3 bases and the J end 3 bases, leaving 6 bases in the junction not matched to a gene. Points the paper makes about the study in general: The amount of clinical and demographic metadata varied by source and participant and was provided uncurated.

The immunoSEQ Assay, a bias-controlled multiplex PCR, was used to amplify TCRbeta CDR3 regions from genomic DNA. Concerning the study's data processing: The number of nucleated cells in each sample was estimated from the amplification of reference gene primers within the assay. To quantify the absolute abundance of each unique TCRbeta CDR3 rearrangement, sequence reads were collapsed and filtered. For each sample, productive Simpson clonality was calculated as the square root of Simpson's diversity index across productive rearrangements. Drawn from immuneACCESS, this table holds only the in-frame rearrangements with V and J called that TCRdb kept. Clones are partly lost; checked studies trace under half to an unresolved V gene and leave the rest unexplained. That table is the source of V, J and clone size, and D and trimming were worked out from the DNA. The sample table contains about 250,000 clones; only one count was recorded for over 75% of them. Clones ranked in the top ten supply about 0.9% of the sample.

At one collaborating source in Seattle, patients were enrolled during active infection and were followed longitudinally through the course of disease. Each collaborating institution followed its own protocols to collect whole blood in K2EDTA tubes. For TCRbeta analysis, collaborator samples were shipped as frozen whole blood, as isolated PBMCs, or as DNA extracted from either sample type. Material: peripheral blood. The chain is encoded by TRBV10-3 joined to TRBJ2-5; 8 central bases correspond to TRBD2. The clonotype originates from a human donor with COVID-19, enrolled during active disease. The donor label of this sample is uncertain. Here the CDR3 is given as CAISERGSGEETQYF. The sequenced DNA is TGTGCCATCAGTGAACGCGGTAGCGGGGAAGAGACCCAGTACTTC.